One and the same sample provided the 32 T cell receptor beta chains below, sequenced in a study of blood T cells in healthy people across ages. A second PCR of about 6 to 12 cycles used a sample-barcoded 5' primer and a J-beta primer mix. TCRdb called the 5' RACE reads again in MiXCR, with one record for every CDR3 protein. The table has approximately 360,000 distinct CDR3 sequences, about half seen once; the top ten hold 45% to 60%. The sequencing input was blood. The receptors come from a man between 60 and 70 years old in good health.

This clonotype was recorded a few times. A much larger clone differs from this one at a single base, so this may be a read error. The V and J genes are TRBV12-3 or TRBV12-4 and TRBJ2-7, with D possibly matching TRBD2 (6 bases). This CDR3 spans 14 amino acids. Trimming pared 5 bases from V and 2 bases from J, leaving 13 bases between. The CDR3 region has the DNA TGTGCCAGCAGTGTGGGAGGCGGCGCCTACGAGCAGTACTTC. Its protein product is CASSVGGGAYEQYF.

This clonotype was seen just once. The rearrangement joins TRBV30 to TRBJ2-4; D uncertain. The DNA end favors TRBJ2-7, so the J call may be wrong. This CDR3 has 11 amino acids. The germline V gene has CDR1 GTSNPN and CDR2 SVGIG (reference sequence). Here the CDR3 reads CAWSGRNEQYF. CDR3 bases: TGTGCCTGGAGTGGACGGAACGAGCAGTACTTC.

The J gene is TRBJ2-7, the V gene TRBV29-1, with 10 positions matching TRBD1. The J segment lost 6 bases and the V segment lost 4 bases, leaving 9 bases of the junction unmatched. This CDR3 is 14 amino acids long. Germline assignment: CDR1 SQVTM and CDR2 ANQGSEA. CDR3 sequence (DNA): TGCAGCGTTGGAGGGACAGGGGCTTTAAGCGAGCAGTACTTC. Residues: CSVGGTGALSEQYF.

There are many counts of this clonotype. The rearrangement joins TRBV29-1 to TRBJ2-5; 10 nucleotides match TRBD1. With 6 bases clipped from V and 7 bases from J, the junction kept 11 bases outside the gene matches. The CDR3 runs 14 residues. Germline V gene sequence: CDR1 SQVTM, CDR2 ANQGSEA. The CDR3 region has the DNA TGCAGCGTCCTATTGGGACAGGGGTTTGGGACCCAGTACTTC. Its protein is CSVLLGQGFGTQYF.

V gene TRBV7-9 combines with J gene TRBJ2-1; D may be TRBD1 or TRBD2 (5 bases each). Trimming left V 8 bases short and J 5 bases short, with 16 bases between. Germline V lookup: CDR1 SEHNR, CDR2 FQNEAQ (reference sequence). The length of the CDR3 is 14 residues. The CDR3, as DNA: TGTGCCAGCGGCCGACAGACTACAAACAATGAGCAGTTCTTC. As protein: CASGRQTTNNEQFF. Based on the CDR3 plus reference TRBV7-9 and TRBJ2-1, the full variable domain is DTGVSQNPRHKITKRGQNVTFRCDPISEHNRLYWYRQTLGQGPEFLTYFQNEAQLEKSRLLSDRFSAERPKGSFSTLEIQRTEQGDSAMYLCASGRQTTNNEQFFGPGTRLTVL.

The gene calls are TRBV7-2 and TRBJ2-7, with 7 bases aligning to TRBD2. The germline V gene encodes CDR1 SGHTA and CDR2 FQGNSA. CDR3 size: 15 residues. J was trimmed by 0 bases and V by 5 bases; bases with no gene match: 7. The CDR3 nucleotides read TGTGCCAGCAGCCGCGGGGGATTCAGCTCCTACGAGCAGTACTTC. Its translation: CASSRGGFSSYEQYF.

There are a few counts of this clonotype. The gene calls are TRBV7-2 and TRBJ2-7; 7 bases align to TRBD1. In germline, CDR1 is SGHTA, CDR2 FQGNSA. CDR3 size: 13 residues. Germline trimming cut 8 bases from V and 3 bases from J; bases unmatched to any gene: 7. CDR3 nucleotide sequence: TGTGCCAGCGCCAGGGACAGAAACTACGAGCAGTACTTC. This gives the protein CASARDRNYEQYF. Looking up the rest from reference TRBV7-2 and TRBJ2-7 gives the full variable domain: GAGVSQSPSNKVTEKGKDVELRCDPISGHTALYWYRQSLGQGLEFLIYFQGNSAPDKSGLPSDRFSAERTGGSVSTLTIQRTQQEDSAVYLCASARDRNYEQYFGPGTRLTVT.

The chain links TRBV2 to TRBJ2-1; D is unresolved. Germline CDR1 SNHLY, CDR2 FYNNEI. Trimming stripped 6 bases from V and 10 bases from J, with 13 bases between. This CDR3 has 12 amino acids. For the CDR3, the DNA is TGTGCCAGCAGCTTCTCTTCCGTGGAGCAGTTCTTC. Amino acids: CASSFSSVEQFF.

This clonotype was detected only a few times. DNA of the CDR3: TGCAGTGCTAGACCAACTAGCGGGGGAGGCAATGAGCAGTTCTTC. This gives the protein CSARPTSGGGNEQFF. This chain connects TRBV20-1 to TRBJ2-1; TRBD2 aligns across 11 bases. V was clipped by 2 bases and J by 6 bases; unmatched bases: 6. The CDR3 covers 15 residues. The V gene's germline CDR1 is DFQATT and CDR2 SNEGSKA (reference sequence).

The chain employs TRBV25-1 and TRBJ2-7, with a possible D match to TRBD1 (5 bases). V was pared by 4 bases and J by 6 bases, with 10 bases between. In germline, CDR1 is MGHDK, CDR2 SYGVNS. The CDR3 runs to 12 residues. CDR3 residues: CASSGRDREQYF. As DNA, the CDR3 is TGTGCCAGCAGTGGCAGGGATCGCGAGCAGTACTTC.

The sample holds a few counts of this clonotype. V is TRBV4-3 and J is TRBJ2-7; D is possibly TRBD2 (5 bases). The germline V gene has CDR1 LGHNA and CDR2 YSLEER. The CDR3 has 14 residues. The V end was cut by 4 bases, the J end by 4 bases, with 14 bases between. CDR3 region: CASSRALRRYEQYF. For the CDR3, the DNA is TGCGCCAGCAGCCGCGCCCTCCGGAGGTACGAGCAGTACTTC.

The CDR3 spells CASSSQGASANVLTF. The CDR3 nucleotides are TGTGCCAGCAGTTCACAGGGGGCAAGTGCCAACGTCCTGACTTTC. V and J are TRBV28 and TRBJ2-6; TRBD1 agrees at 9 bases. The CDR3 totals 15 residues. The germline CDR1 and CDR2 sequences are MDHEN and SYDVKM. Losses at the gene ends were 4 bases for V and 7 bases for J; bases not matched to a gene: 5.

This chain joins TRBV21-1 and TRBJ2-7; the D call TRBD1 from the table was never checked on the DNA. TRBV21-1 is a known pseudogene. The CDR3 runs to 15 residues. CDR3 coding DNA: TGTGCCAGCAATAGAGTCGGGACATCATCCTACGAGCAGTACTTC. Amino acid sequence: CASNRVGTSSYEQYF.

The rearrangement uses TRBV5-1 and TRBJ2-5, with D unresolved. Germline CDR1 SGHRS, CDR2 YFSETQ. V shed 3 bases and J shed 2 bases, with 2 bases lying between them. This CDR3 has 11 residues. CDR3: CASSWQETQYF. For the CDR3, the DNA is TGCGCCAGCAGCTGGCAAGAGACCCAGTACTTC. Using reference TRBV5-1 and TRBJ2-5 for the parts outside the CDR3, the full variable domain is KAGVTQTPRYLIKTRGQQVTLSCSPISGHRSVSWYQQTPGQGLQFLFEYFSETQRNKGNFPGRFSGRQFSNSRSEMNVSTLELGDSALYLCASSWQETQYFGPGTRLLVL.

The V and J genes are TRBV5-1 and TRBJ1-2; TRBD1 aligns across 12 bases. V was pared by 0 bases and J by 4 bases, with 7 bases of the junction left unmatched. From germline, CDR1 is SGHRS and CDR2 YFSETQ. The CDR3 spans 17 residues. In nucleotides, the CDR3 is TGCGCCAGCAGCTTGGCCGGGGACAGGGGGCATAGCTATGGCTACACCTTC. Protein sequence: CASSLAGDRGHSYGYTF.

The rearrangement uses TRBV7-2 and TRBJ2-5, with 8 bases that match TRBD2. This CDR3 region has 16 residues. Germline V gene lookup returns CDR1 SGHTA and CDR2 FQGNSA. The V and J ends lost 5 bases and 1 base, in that order; junction bases with no gene match: 9. CDR3 sequence: CASSPFGGGFQETQYF. DNA for the CDR3: TGTGCCAGCAGCCCTTTTGGCGGGGGGTTCCAAGAGACCCAGTACTTC. Full variable domain (missing parts from reference TRBV7-2 and TRBJ2-5): GAGVSQSPSNKVTEKGKDVELRCDPISGHTALYWYRQSLGQGLEFLIYFQGNSAPDKSGLPSDRFSAERTGGSVSTLTIQRTQQEDSAVYLCASSPFGGGFQETQYFGPGTRLLVL.

This clonotype occurred many times. The V and J genes are TRBV3-1 and TRBJ1-2; tentative D call: TRBD1 (6 bases). Looked up from germline, CDR1 is LGHDT and CDR2 is YNNKEL (reference sequence). CDR3 size: 12 residues. The V end lost 5 bases, the J end lost 6 bases, and 10 bases lay between the germline ends. The CDR3, as DNA: TGTGCCAGCAGCACGGGGACACATGGCTACACCTTC. It encodes CASSTGTHGYTF.

This clonotype was recorded only once. J is TRBJ2-1 and V is TRBV21-1; whether TRBD2, the table's D call, matches the DNA was not checked. TRBV21-1 represents a pseudogene. The CDR3 sequence is 15 residues long. CDR3 in amino acids: CASGLGREGDNEQFF. The CDR3 region has the DNA TGTGCCAGCGGCTTGGGGCGGGAGGGAGACAATGAGCAGTTCTTC.

This clonotype was recorded many times. The J gene is TRBJ2-5, the V gene TRBV29-1, with 10 bases that match TRBD1. CDR3 length equals 13 residues. With 3 bases clipped from V and 2 bases from J, the junction kept 0 bases outside the gene matches. In germline, CDR1 is SQVTM, CDR2 ANQGSEA. The CDR3 DNA sequence: TGCAGCGTTGAGGACAGGGGGCAAGAGACCCAGTACTTC. Residues: CSVEDRGQETQYF.

This chain connects TRBV28 to TRBJ2-5; 15 bases map to TRBD2. Looked up from germline, CDR1 is MDHEN and CDR2 is SYDVKM. V dropped 6 bases and J dropped 11; count of bases not matched to a gene: 7. The CDR3 spans 14 residues. CDR3 sequence reads: CASSEGLAGGEQYF. The CDR3 DNA is TGTGCCAGCAGCGAGGGACTAGCGGGAGGTGAGCAGTACTTC.

This clonotype occurred many times. V and J are TRBV20-1 and TRBJ2-1; 9 bases are shared with TRBD2. Germline-derived CDR1 and CDR2 are DFQATT and SNEGSKA (reference sequence). Unmatched junction bases numbered 9, after V lost 4 bases and J lost 5 bases. The CDR3 loop spans 15 amino acids. The CDR3 region has the DNA TGCAGTGCTATTCTTGCGGGAGGGGGGGACAATGAGCAGTTCTTC. Translated: CSAILAGGGDNEQFF.

The rearrangement joins TRBV25-1 to TRBJ2-2; TRBD1 aligns across 9 bases. Germline V CDR1 and CDR2: MGHDK, SYGVNS. Germline trimming cut 6 bases from V and 6 bases from J; bases unmatched to any gene: 5. CDR3 size: 14 residues. CDR3 amino acids: CASRTGGASGELFF. CDR3 coding DNA: TGTGCCAGCAGAACAGGGGGCGCATCCGGGGAGCTGTTTTTT.

The CDR3 sequence: CASSPTSGPEETQYF. CDR3 DNA sequence: TGTGCCAGCAGCCCCACTAGCGGCCCAGAAGAGACCCAGTACTTC. The chain combines TRBV7-2 with TRBJ2-7; 8 nucleotides agree with TRBD2. TRBJ2-5 explains the end of the DNA better; the J call may be wrong. Germline CDR1 SGHTA, CDR2 FQGNSA. The CDR3 covers 15 residues.

The chain employs TRBV20-1 and TRBJ1-2; the D gene is possibly TRBD1 (5 bases). Per the germline V gene, CDR1 is DFQATT and CDR2 is SNEGSKA (reference sequence). There are 12 residues in the CDR3. V shed 6 bases and J shed 4 bases, with 12 bases lying between them. The CDR3 protein is CSAPTVTYGYTF. In DNA, the CDR3 is TGCAGTGCACCGACAGTAACCTATGGCTACACCTTC.

The genes are TRBV20-1 and TRBJ2-5, with D maybe TRBD2 (6 bases). Between the trimmed V and J ends, which lost 6 bases and 5 bases, there was a span of 10 bases. CDR1 DFQATT and CDR2 SNEGSKA come from the germline V gene (reference sequence). The CDR3 covers 11 residues. CDR3 protein: CSAGGEETQYF. The CDR3 DNA reads as TGCAGTGCCGGGGGAGAGGAGACCCAGTACTTC.

This clonotype has a handful of counts. The chain carries TRBV5-4 and TRBJ2-3; the D call may be TRBD1 or TRBD2 (5 bases each). Germline V gene lookup returns CDR1 SGHNT and CDR2 YYREEE (reference sequence). Trimming removed 2 bases at V and 2 bases at J, with 12 bases between. This CDR3 is built from 15 residues. CDR3 amino acids: CASSFGTPLTDTQYF. The CDR3 DNA reads TGTGCCAGCAGCTTCGGGACCCCTCTCACAGATACGCAGTATTTT.

The CDR3 sequence is CASSLARRRGEKLFF. DNA of the CDR3: TGTGCCAGCAGCTTAGCAAGGAGGAGGGGTGAAAAACTGTTTTTT. The V and J genes are TRBV7-9 and TRBJ1-4; tentatively, D is TRBD1 (5 bases). The germline CDR1 and CDR2 sequences are SEHNR and FQNEAQ (reference sequence). The CDR3 totals 15 residues. Trimming stripped 0 bases from V and 7 bases from J, with 12 bases between.

The CDR3 DNA follows: TGCAGCGTTGGAGGTTACGGTCACTACGAGCAGTACTTC. Encoded protein: CSVGGYGHYEQYF. The chain employs TRBV29-1 and TRBJ2-7; D is unclear. This CDR3 has 13 amino acids. V shed 4 bases and J shed 3 bases, with 13 bases lying between them. Germline V gene lookup returns CDR1 SQVTM and CDR2 ANQGSEA.

The chain couples TRBV20-1 to TRBJ2-7; 10 bases map to TRBD2. The V gene end was trimmed by 6 bases and the J gene end by 4 bases; junction bases not matched to a gene: 6. Looked up from germline, CDR1 is DFQATT and CDR2 is SNEGSKA (reference sequence). This CDR3 spans 13 amino acids. CDR3: CSARPSGSYEQYF. CDR3 nucleotide sequence: TGCAGTGCAAGACCTAGCGGGAGTTACGAGCAGTACTTC.

The genes are TRBV27 and TRBJ2-7; D may correspond to TRBD1 or TRBD2 (5 bases each). There are 14 residues in the CDR3. Trimming took off 3 bases at V and 4 bases at J, with 13 bases between the two ends. In germline, CDR1 is MNHEY, CDR2 SMNVEV (reference sequence). In DNA, the CDR3 is TGTGCCAGCAGTTTTTCGGGACGGCGATACGAGCAGTACTTC. This translates into CASSFSGRRYEQYF.

The chain is built from TRBV7-2 and TRBJ2-3, with 8 nucleotides matching TRBD2. The CDR3 runs to 14 residues. The V segment lost 7 bases and the J segment 2 bases; nucleotides outside the gene matches: 5. Germline values: CDR1 SGHTA, CDR2 FQGNSA. CDR3 residues: CASTPGLVTDTQYF. As DNA, the CDR3 is TGTGCCAGCACTCCGGGACTAGTCACAGATACGCAGTATTTT.

This sequence joins TRBV27 and TRBJ1-2, with TRBD1 identical over 7 bases. The V and J ends lost 5 bases and 4 bases, in that order; junction bases with no gene match: 4. Germline V gene data show CDR1 as MNHEY and CDR2 as SMNVEV (reference sequence). The CDR3 is 13 amino acids. CDR3 protein: CASSLTGAYGYTF. In DNA form, the CDR3 reads TGTGCCAGCAGTCTCACAGGGGCCTATGGCTACACCTTC.